This record covers a single TCR beta chain. Its cognate antigen is unknown. This record comes from a study of CXCR3-negative and CXCR3-positive naive CD8 T cells. The study's findings and limits: Both naive subsets showed comparably high diversity, and memory CD8+ cells showed much lower diversity. CXCR3-positive naive cells carried more hydrophobic TRB CDR3s than CXCR3-negative naive cells did. The level of CXCR3 expression partially decreased after cryopreservation; the majority of assays used fresh PBMCs.

Researchers prepared the TRB cDNA libraries using 5' RACE with UMI labels. With the 5' RACE reads reprocessed, TCRdb shows one record per CDR3 protein and no DNA. The specimen's table records some 120,000 distinct CDR3 sequences. Looked up from germline, CDR1 is SGHRS and CDR2 is YFSETQ. The CDR3 runs 12 residues. The TCR sequence derives from a human donor in good health. Some clones in this sample may be carry-over from other donors' samples. V usage is TRBV5-1 and J usage is TRBJ2-7; TCRdb's assignment of TRBD1 cannot be checked, as there is no DNA. Sequencing input: naive CXCR3+ CD8+ T cells from blood. As to subset: CD45RO-CCR7+CD27+CD95- naive CD8+ T cells expressing CXCR3 (TNR3+). CDR3 region: CASRDRVDEQYF.